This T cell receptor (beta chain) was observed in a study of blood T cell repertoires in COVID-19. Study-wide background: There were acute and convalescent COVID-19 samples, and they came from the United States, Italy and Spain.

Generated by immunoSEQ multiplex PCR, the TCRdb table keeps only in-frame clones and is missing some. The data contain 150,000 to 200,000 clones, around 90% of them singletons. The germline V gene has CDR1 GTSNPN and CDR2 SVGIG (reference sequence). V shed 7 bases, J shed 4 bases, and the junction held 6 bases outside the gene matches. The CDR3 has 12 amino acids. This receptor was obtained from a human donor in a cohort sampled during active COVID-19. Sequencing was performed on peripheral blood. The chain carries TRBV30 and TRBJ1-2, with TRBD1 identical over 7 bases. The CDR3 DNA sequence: TGTGCCTCTCAGGGGGGCTCCTATGGCTACACCTTC. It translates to CASQGGSYGYTF.